This T cell receptor (beta chain) was obtained from a study of spatial heterogeneity in lung cancer. Study-wide findings and caveats: Mutation counts in tumors were tracked by counts of expanded intratumoral alpha and beta TCRs.

CDR1 and CDR2 from the germline V gene are MNHEY and SMNVEV (reference sequence). Trimming removed 6 bases from V and 2 bases from J; junction bases left unmatched: 8. This CDR3 comprises 15 residues. This clonotype turned up a few times. Its specificity is unknown. Time point defined: sample taken at primary tumor resection. More than 70 TRACERx patients with early, untreated non-small cell lung cancer donated samples. Whole RNA was taken from tumor, nontumor lung or frozen PBMC; it was then sequenced unsorted. TCRdb itself ran the 5' RACE reads through MiXCR, one entry per CDR3 protein. The sample lists approximately 94,000 distinct CDR3 sequences; 4% to 4.5% were seen once.

The chain is built from TRBV27 and TRBJ2-5, with 8 bases lining up with TRBD2. The sequences come from lung tumor tissue, collected at surgery. The source is a male donor with early-stage non-small cell lung cancer. The CDR3 sequence is CASSIGTSRQETQYF. In DNA, the CDR3 is TGTGCCAGCAGCATTGGGACTAGTAGGCAAGAGACCCAGTACTTC.